The T cell receptor beta chain described here comes from a study of T cell responses to AZD1222 COVID-19 vaccine. Study results and limitations: Clonal diversity may have been underestimated, and the donors were mostly white British, with more females than males. At study baseline, merely over 5 AZD1222 recipients were seropositive.

Trimming pared 1 base from V and 5 bases from J, leaving 15 bases between. CDR1 is SGHRS, CDR2 YFSETQ, per germline. This CDR3 spans 15 amino acids. With respect to this clone: Its antigen is not known.

The data were produced by immunoSEQ multiplex PCR, yet TCRdb's version contains in-frame clones alone and is incomplete. The sample lists around 150,000 clones, more than 75% occurring once. Second-dose intervals of approximately 4 or approximately 12 weeks were pooled. This sample comprised peripheral blood, obtained 28 days after the second AZD1222 dose. The gene calls are TRBV5-1 and TRBJ1-1, with D perhaps matching TRBD1 (6 bases). The origin of this receptor is an adult who received the AZD1222 COVID-19 vaccine. The CDR3 DNA reads as TGCGCCAGCAGCTTGTTTGGGGGCGCGAGAACTGAAGCTTTCTTT. It codes for CASSLFGGARTEAFF.